This passage covers 6 T cell receptor beta chains from one sample sequenced in a study of T cells in Graves' hyperthyroidism and ophthalmopathy. What was amplified from RNA transcripts were TCR beta CDR3 regions. Using the HTBI primer set, a first-round RT-PCR was run on the TCR CDR3. From the multiplex PCR reads, TCRdb called clonotypes with MiXCR, one entry per CDR3 protein. The table has some 140,000 distinct CDR3 sequences, more than 20% seen once; the top ten hold 60% to 80%. Input material: blood. The receptor set was obtained from a woman aged 45-65 years with Graves' hyperthyroidism that later progressed to Graves' ophthalmopathy.

The sample holds many counts of this clonotype. Sequence at one end of the junction differs from germline and may be a read error. This chain's CDR3 is CASRPVKNGKLFF. The DNA of the CDR3 is TGTGCCAGCAGACCAGTAAAAAATGGAAAACTGTTTTTT. The V gene is TRBV2, the J gene TRBJ1-4, with D hard to call. The CDR3 extends over 13 amino acids. Germline assignment: CDR1 SNHLY and CDR2 FYNNEI.

The CDR3 nucleotides read TGTGCCAGCAGTTACCCGGGACAGGGTGGAGCTTTCTTT. The encoded protein is CASSYPGQGGAFF. The chain combines TRBV6-5 with TRBJ1-1, with 9 bases lining up with TRBD1. Germline V gene sequence: CDR1 MNHEY, CDR2 SVGAGI. V lost 2 bases to trimming and J lost 10 bases; unmatched junction nucleotides: 5. The CDR3 is made up of 13 amino acids.

This clonotype was counted at least ten times. The rearrangement uses TRBV12-3 or TRBV12-4 and TRBJ1-1, with D perhaps TRBD1 (5 bases). This CDR3 region has 14 residues. Trimming took 6 bases from V and 1 from J, leaving 12 bases between them. CDR3 DNA sequence: TGTGCCAGCAGGCCGGACACAAGGAACACTGAAGCTTTCTTT. This gives the protein CASRPDTRNTEAFF.

As regards this clonotype: This may be a read error: a much more frequent sequence differs by one nucleotide. The genes are TRBV28 and TRBJ1-2; no clear D gene. Per germline, CDR1 MDHEN and CDR2 SYDVKM. The length of the CDR3 is 12 residues. V was shortened by 5 bases and J by 6 bases, with 10 bases between the two germline ends. The CDR3 protein is CASSDHVNGYTF. CDR3 in DNA: TGTGCCAGCAGTGACCACGTCAATGGCTACACCTTC.

This clonotype has at least ten counts. The chain has TRBV4-2 and TRBJ1-2; 9 nucleotides match TRBD1. The CDR3 is 15 residues long. The trim removed 5 bases at V and 4 bases at J, leaving 8 bases unmatched. CDR1 is LGHNA, CDR2 YNFKEQ, per germline. The CDR3 reads CASSERGQGAYGYTF. DNA for the CDR3: TGTGCCAGCAGCGAACGGGGACAGGGTGCCTATGGCTACACCTTC.

This clonotype appeared many times. This chain joins TRBV28 and TRBJ2-7; 7 bases agree with TRBD2. The CDR3 length is 13 residues. Germline loops: CDR1 MDHEN, CDR2 SYDVKM. Trimming cost V 6 bases and J 7 bases; bases outside gene matches: 9. CDR3 loop: CASRSGGSEEQYF. DNA for the CDR3: TGTGCCAGCAGGTCCGGGGGGTCTGAAGAGCAGTACTTC.